This TCR beta chain comes out of a study of early T cells in non-severe SARS-CoV-2 infection (dated by TCRdb to the early 2020s). For the study in its entirety: Bulk RNA from unsorted whole blood was used for TCR sequencing, so alpha and beta chains could not be paired. Summary of the overall study and its limitations: VDJdb matching was skewed toward anti-spike CD8 responses and likely underestimated virus-specific expansions, missing private and CD4 specificities.

The study was a case-control design nested within a healthcare worker cohort in London, UK, with weekly nasopharyngeal swab PCR tests and blood sampling. Between 23 and 31 March 2020, the week of the UK lockdown, healthcare workers were enrolled and then followed up weekly for as long as 16 weeks. Spanning cysteine to phenylalanine, the CDR3 consists of 13 amino acids. Only the CDR3 portion is preserved as DNA: 39 bases, with reading frame beginning at the first base. Trimming removed 3 bases from V and 8 bases from J, leaving 11 bases between the germline ends. This clonotype was counted between two and nine times. There is no known antigen for this receptor. No clone much larger than this one lies a single base away; base qualities are absent. The library was generated by 5' RACE. The listed sequencing device is NextSeq 500. To correct for sequencing error and PCR bias, the TCR library protocol tagged individual cDNA molecules with unique molecular identifiers. Both TCR alpha and beta chains were sequenced, and tight co-correlation was observed between alpha and beta sequence abundances in each sample. In the source study's methods: V gene, J gene and CDR3 annotation of TCR sequences was performed with Decombinator V4. Expanded TCRs were defined as changing significantly between any two time points under a Poisson model with p below 0.0001. Abundances of TCRs were expressed as counts per million after normalisation to the total number of TCRs sequenced in each sample. TRAV1-2 paired with TRAJ12, TRAJ20 or TRAJ33 defined MAIT TCRs, while TRAV10 paired with TRAJ18 defined iNKT TCRs. VDJdb, accessed on 1 November 2021, was searched for TCRs annotated for CMV, EBV and SARS-CoV-2, and TCRs annotated for more than one antigen were excluded. TCRdb's own reprocessing of the public reads used fastp at Q25 and MiXCR and kept productive beta chains. Entries that share a CDR3 protein sequence are merged under the most common genes and DNA. TCRdb's processing, not the authors', yielded these V and J calls. A total of some 66,000 distinct CDR3 sequences appear in this sample, 13% of them only once. Of the sample, 4.5% to 6.5% is held by the ten largest clones.

This sequence originates from an adult who was a healthcare worker with PCR-confirmed SARS-CoV-2 infection or an uninfected control (not recorded which). The chain is encoded by TRBV12-3 or TRBV12-4 joined to TRBJ2-4; the D gene cannot be resolved reliably. Material: whole blood. The nucleotide sequence is given as TGTGCCAGCAGTTTGTCCAGTCTCGACATTCAGTACTTC. Its translation is CASSLSSLDIQYF.